This record looks at one TCR beta chain sequence and its context. Data came from immunoSEQ multiplex PCR; TCRdb stores just in-frame clones and leaves some out. The table includes approximately 58,000 clones, roughly 90% detected once. The data are from a study of T cell changes during pregnancy in multiple sclerosis. Germline-derived CDR1 and CDR2 are ENHRY and SYGVKD. J gave up 9 bases and V 11 bases, and 7 bases lay outside the gene matches. The CDR3 has 12 residues. The TCR originated in a female donor in good health, enrolled as a control in a pregnancy study. This specimen was CD4+ T cells from peripheral blood mononuclear cells, taken after pregnancy. The J gene is TRBJ1-6, the V gene TRBV10-3; TRBD1 matches 7 bases. The chain's CDR3 is CASRGDSSPLHF. The CDR3 bases are TGTGCCTCAAGGGGGGACAGTTCACCCCTCCACTTT.